These T cell receptor beta chains were read from a single sample in a study of OX40 agonist ivuxolimab in advanced cancers. TCRdb's copy holds only in-frame clones and misses some; the assay was immunoSEQ multiplex PCR. Among tens of thousands of clones listed, about 93% were seen once. Sequenced here: CD4+ or CD8+ T cells sorted from blood, sampled in a trial of the OX40 agonist ivuxolimab. The receptors were gathered from an adult with an advanced solid tumor such as melanoma, head and neck, liver or kidney cancer. Each CDR3 is given with its conserved first and last residue. Fields, in order: V gene, J gene, D gene, clone size, CDR3 DNA, CDR3 protein. A D gene is named only where the DNA matches it firmly. Clone size is shown for a subset of rows, as once, few, many or a class of expanded clone.

V gene: TRBV9
J gene: TRBJ1-1
D gene: .
clone size: few
CDR3 DNA: TGTGCCAGCAGCCCCCGGACACTAATCACTGAAGCTTTCTTT
CDR3 protein: CASSPRTLITEAFF

V gene: TRBV21-1
J gene: TRBJ2-5
D gene: .
clone size: once
CDR3 DNA: TGTGCCAGCAGCCAGCTCCAAGAGACCCAGTACTTC
CDR3 protein: CASSQLQETQYF

V gene: TRBV28
J gene: TRBJ2-7
D gene: TRBD1
clone size: .
CDR3 DNA: TGTGCCAGCAGTTCGGGACAGGGTAGCCTCTACGAGCAGTACTTC
CDR3 protein: CASSSGQGSLYEQYF

V gene: TRBV7-9
J gene: TRBJ2-1
D gene: .
clone size: .
CDR3 DNA: TGTGCCAGCAGCATTCAGAGGGGTAGGACCTACAATGAGCAGTTCTTC
CDR3 protein: CASSIQRGRTYNEQFF

V gene: TRBV5-1
J gene: TRBJ1-1
D gene: .
clone size: .
CDR3 DNA: TGCGCCAGCAGCGGGGCCCGCATTGACAGAATGAACACTGAAGCTTTCTTT
CDR3 protein: CASSGARIDRMNTEAFF

V gene: TRBV9
J gene: TRBJ1-2
D gene: TRBD1
clone size: .
CDR3 DNA: TGTGCCAGCAGCAAAACAGGGGGCGGCTATGGCTACACCTTC
CDR3 protein: CASSKTGGGYGYTF

V gene: TRBV11-3
J gene: TRBJ2-3
D gene: TRBD1
clone size: .
CDR3 DNA: TGTGCCAGCAGCGACAGGGGATCGTCAGATACGCAGTATTTT
CDR3 protein: CASSDRGSSDTQYF

V gene: TRBV28
J gene: TRBJ1-1
D gene: TRBD1
clone size: .
CDR3 DNA: TGTGCCAGCAGTTTTGACAGGGGAGTCACTGAAGCTTTCTTT
CDR3 protein: CASSFDRGVTEAFF

V gene: TRBV7-2
J gene: TRBJ2-5
D gene: .
clone size: .
CDR3 DNA: TGTGCCAGCAGCTTTGGCGGAGCCAGGGAGACCCAGTACTTC
CDR3 protein: CASSFGGARETQYF

V gene: TRBV7-6
J gene: TRBJ2-7
D gene: TRBD2
clone size: .
CDR3 DNA: TGTGCCAGCAGCTTACGGCTAGCGGGAGAGGGAGAGCAGTACTTC
CDR3 protein: CASSLRLAGEGEQYF

V gene: TRBV29-1
J gene: TRBJ2-7
D gene: TRBD1
clone size: .
CDR3 DNA: TGCAGCGGGGGGACAGTTCCCTACGAGCAGTACTTC
CDR3 protein: CSGGTVPYEQYF

V gene: TRBV9
J gene: TRBJ1-6
D gene: .
clone size: .
CDR3 DNA: TGTGCCAGCAGCGCCAGGGTCAATTCACCCCTCCACTTT
CDR3 protein: CASSARVNSPLHF

V gene: TRBV9
J gene: TRBJ2-1
D gene: .
clone size: .
CDR3 DNA: TGTGCCAGCAGCCCTTACCTGGGGGACCTCTACAATGAGCAGTTCTTC
CDR3 protein: CASSPYLGDLYNEQFF

V gene: TRBV7-2
J gene: TRBJ1-3
D gene: .
clone size: .
CDR3 DNA: TGTGCCAGCACCCCCGGCATCCCCGGAAACACCATATATTTT
CDR3 protein: CASTPGIPGNTIYF